This T cell receptor (beta chain) was documented in a study of OX40 agonist ivuxolimab in advanced cancers. The table lists this clone with a few counts. The method was immunoSEQ multiplex PCR; TCRdb's version includes in-frame clones alone and lacks a portion of them. The sample lists about 41,000 clones, more than 80% seen once, with roughly 2.5% in the top ten. V lost 6 bases, J lost 2 bases, and 13 bases lay in between. Looked up from germline, CDR1 is KGHSY and CDR2 is FQNENV. This CDR3 is built from 15 residues. This rearrangement joins TRBV16 to TRBJ1-4, with D uncertain. Sequencing used CD4+ or CD8+ T cells sorted from blood, obtained in a trial of the OX40 agonist ivuxolimab. The origin of this receptor is an adult with an advanced solid tumor such as melanoma, head and neck, liver or kidney cancer. The CDR3 spells CASRPSAATNEKLFF. The CDR3 nucleotides read TGTGCCAGCAGGCCCTCGGCCGCTACTAATGAAAAACTGTTTTTT.